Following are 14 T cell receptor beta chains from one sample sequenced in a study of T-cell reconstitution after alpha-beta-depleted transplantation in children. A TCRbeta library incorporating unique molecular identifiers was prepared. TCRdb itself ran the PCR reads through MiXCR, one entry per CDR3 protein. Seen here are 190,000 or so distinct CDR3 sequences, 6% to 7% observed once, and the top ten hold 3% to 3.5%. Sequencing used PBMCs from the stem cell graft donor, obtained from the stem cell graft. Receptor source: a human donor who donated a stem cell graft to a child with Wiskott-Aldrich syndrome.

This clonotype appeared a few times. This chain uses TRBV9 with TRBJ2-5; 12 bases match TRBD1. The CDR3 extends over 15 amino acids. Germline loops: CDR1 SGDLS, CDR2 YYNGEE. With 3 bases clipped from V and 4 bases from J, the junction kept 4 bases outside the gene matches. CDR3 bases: TGTGCCAGCAGCGCAACGGGACAGGGGGCAGAGACCCAGTACTTC. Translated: CASSATGQGAETQYF.

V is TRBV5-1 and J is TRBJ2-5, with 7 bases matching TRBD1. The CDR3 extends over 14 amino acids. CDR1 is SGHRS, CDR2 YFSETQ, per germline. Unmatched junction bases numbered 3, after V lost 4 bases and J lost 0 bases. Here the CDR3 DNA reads TGCGCCAGCAGCCCGGGACAGAACCAAGAGACCCAGTACTTC. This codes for CASSPGQNQETQYF.

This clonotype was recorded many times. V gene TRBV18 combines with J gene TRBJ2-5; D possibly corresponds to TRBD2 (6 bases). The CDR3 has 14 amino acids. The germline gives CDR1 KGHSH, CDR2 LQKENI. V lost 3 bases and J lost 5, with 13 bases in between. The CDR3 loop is CASSPGPGGETQYF. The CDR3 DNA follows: TGTGCCAGCTCACCTGGACCCGGAGGGGAGACCCAGTACTTC.

CDR3 bases: TGTGCCAGCAGCTTAGGTCAGGATTTTAGCACAGATACGCAGTATTTT. It codes for CASSLGQDFSTDTQYF. The chain has TRBV11-2 and TRBJ2-3; D remains unclear. V was shortened by 1 base and J by 0 bases, with 11 bases between the two germline ends. The germline CDR1 and CDR2 sequences are SGHAT and FQNNGV. The CDR3 totals 16 residues.

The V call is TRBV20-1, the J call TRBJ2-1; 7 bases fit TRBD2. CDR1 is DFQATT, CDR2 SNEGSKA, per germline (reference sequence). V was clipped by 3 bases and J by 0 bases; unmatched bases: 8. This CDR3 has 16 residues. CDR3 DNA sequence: TGCAGTGCTAGTTCCCCTAGCGGAGCCTCCTACAATGAGCAGTTCTTC. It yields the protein CSASSPSGASYNEQFF.

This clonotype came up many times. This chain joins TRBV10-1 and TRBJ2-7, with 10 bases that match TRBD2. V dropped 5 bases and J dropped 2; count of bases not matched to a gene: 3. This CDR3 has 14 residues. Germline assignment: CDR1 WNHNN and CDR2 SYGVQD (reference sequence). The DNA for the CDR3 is TGCGCCAGCAGTCAACTAGCGGGGACCTACGAGCAGTACTTC. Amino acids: CASSQLAGTYEQYF.

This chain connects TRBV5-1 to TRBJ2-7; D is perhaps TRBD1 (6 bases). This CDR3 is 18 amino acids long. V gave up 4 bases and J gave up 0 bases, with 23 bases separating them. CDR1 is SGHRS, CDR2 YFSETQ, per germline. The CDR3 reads CASSRLTNDRTSSYEQYF. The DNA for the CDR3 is TGCGCCAGCAGCCGCCTGACCAACGACAGGACCAGCTCCTACGAGCAGTACTTC.

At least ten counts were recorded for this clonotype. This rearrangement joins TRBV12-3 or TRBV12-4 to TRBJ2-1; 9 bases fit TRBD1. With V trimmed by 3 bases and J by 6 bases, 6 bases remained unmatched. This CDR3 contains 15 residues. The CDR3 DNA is TGTGCCAGCAGTTTCTTGGGACAGGGACTCAATGAGCAGTTCTTC. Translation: CASSFLGQGLNEQFF.

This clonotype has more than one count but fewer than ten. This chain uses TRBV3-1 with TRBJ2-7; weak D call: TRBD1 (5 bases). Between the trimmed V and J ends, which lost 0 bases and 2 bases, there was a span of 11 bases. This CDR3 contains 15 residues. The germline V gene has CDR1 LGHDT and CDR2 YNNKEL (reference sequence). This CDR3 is CASSQDRGKTYEQYF. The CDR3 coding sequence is TGTGCCAGCAGCCAAGATAGGGGCAAAACCTACGAGCAGTACTTC.

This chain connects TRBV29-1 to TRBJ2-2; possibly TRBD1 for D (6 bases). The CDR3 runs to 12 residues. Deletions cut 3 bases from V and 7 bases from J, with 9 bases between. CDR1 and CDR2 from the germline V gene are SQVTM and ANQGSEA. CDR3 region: CSVDRGIGELFF. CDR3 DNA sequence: TGCAGCGTTGATAGGGGGATCGGGGAGCTGTTTTTT.

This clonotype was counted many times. The CDR3 spells CASSSLTAISPLAKNIQYF. The CDR3 DNA follows: TGTGCCAGCAGCAGTTTAACAGCCATCTCTCCCTTAGCCAAAAACATTCAGTACTTC. The V gene is TRBV7-8, the J gene TRBJ2-4; D not resolved. The length of the CDR3 is 19 residues. The germline V and J ends were trimmed by 5 bases and 0 bases, with 23 bases remaining between them. The germline CDR1 and CDR2 sequences are SGHVS and FQNEAQ.

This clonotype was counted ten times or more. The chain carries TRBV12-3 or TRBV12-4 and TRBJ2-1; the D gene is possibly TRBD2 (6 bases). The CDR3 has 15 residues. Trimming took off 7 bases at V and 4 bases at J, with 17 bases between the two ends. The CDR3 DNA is TGTGCCAGCAACCCGGGTAGCGGCCCATACAATGAGCAGTTCTTC. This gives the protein CASNPGSGPYNEQFF.

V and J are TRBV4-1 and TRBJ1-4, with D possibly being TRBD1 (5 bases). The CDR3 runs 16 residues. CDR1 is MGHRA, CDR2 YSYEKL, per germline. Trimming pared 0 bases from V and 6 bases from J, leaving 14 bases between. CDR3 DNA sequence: TGCGCCAGCAGCCAAGAAGGGGACCCCGATTATGAAAAACTGTTTTTT. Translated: CASSQEGDPDYEKLFF.

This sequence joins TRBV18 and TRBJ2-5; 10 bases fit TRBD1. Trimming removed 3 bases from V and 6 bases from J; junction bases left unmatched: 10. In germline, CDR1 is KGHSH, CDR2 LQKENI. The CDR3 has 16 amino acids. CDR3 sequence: CASSPVSGQGWKTQYF. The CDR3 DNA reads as TGTGCCAGCTCACCTGTCTCGGGACAGGGGTGGAAGACCCAGTACTTC. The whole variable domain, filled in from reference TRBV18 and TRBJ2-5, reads NAGVMQNPRHLVRRRGQEARLRCSPMKGHSHVYWYRQLPEEGLKFMVYLQKENIIDESGMPKERFSAEFPKEGPSILRIQQVVRGDSAAYFCASSPVSGQGWKTQYFGPGTRLLVL.